The 9 T cell receptor beta chains below come from one sample, sequenced in a study of vaccination and CD4 T cells after COVID-19. Specified treatment: roughly ten-day PBMC culture with coronavirus spike peptide pools or control peptides (ViraFEST assay). These receptors lack a known antigen. Cultured CD4+ T cell DNA underwent sequencing with the Oncomine TCR Beta short-read assay. TCRdb analysed the PCR reads with MiXCR anew, one entry per CDR3 protein. The sample includes about 14,000 distinct CDR3 sequences, under 45% seen only once; the top ten take roughly 12%. Source material: CD4+ T cells from blood, cultured in vitro. These receptor sequences come from a human donor who had recovered from COVID-19.

The chain is built from TRBV14 and TRBJ2-3; D gene ambiguous. CDR3 length: 15 residues. CDR1 SGHDN and CDR2 FVKESK come from the germline V gene. Trimming left V 4 bases short and J 1 base short, with 12 bases between. CDR3 sequence (DNA): TGTGCCAGCAGCCCGTCATTAGTTCGCACAGATACGCAGTATTTT. The encoded protein is CASSPSLVRTDTQYF. Full variable domain (missing parts from reference TRBV14 and TRBJ2-3): EAGVTQFPSHSVIEKGQTVTLRCDPISGHDNLYWYRRVMGKEIKFLLHFVKESKQDESGMPNNRFLAERTGGTYSTLKVQPAELEDSGVYFCASSPSLVRTDTQYFGPGTRLTVL.

This rearrangement joins TRBV6-5 to TRBJ1-6; unclear D gene. Germline assignment: CDR1 MNHEY and CDR2 SVGAGI. V lost 2 bases to trimming and J lost 7 bases, with 6 bases between them. CDR3 length: 13 residues. The CDR3 DNA reads TGTGCCAGCAGTTACCAAGAAAATTCACCCCTCCACTTT. The encoded protein is CASSYQENSPLHF.

Relative to its sample, this clonotype is medium-sized. The chain is built from TRBV7-2 and TRBJ1-1; D remains ambiguous. The CDR3 is made up of 14 amino acids. CDR1 SGHTA and CDR2 FQGNSA come from the germline V gene. The germline V and J ends were trimmed by 4 bases and 0 bases, with 9 bases remaining between them. CDR3 nucleotide sequence: TGTGCCAGCAGCTCCGTAGGCATGAACACTGAAGCTTTCTTT. Its translation: CASSSVGMNTEAFF.

CDR3 coding DNA: TGTGCCAGCCGCCGGCTAGCGGGATTGATCGAGCAGTACTTC. Protein sequence: CASRRLAGLIEQYF. The chain couples TRBV27 to TRBJ2-7; 9 nucleotides align to TRBD2. J gave up 6 bases and V 8 bases, and 11 bases lay outside the gene matches. The CDR3 loop spans 14 amino acids. Germline V gene sequence: CDR1 MNHEY, CDR2 SMNVEV (reference sequence).

The chain employs TRBV10-2 and TRBJ2-1; weak D call: TRBD2 (6 bases). Between the trimmed V and J ends, which lost 8 bases and 6 bases, there was a span of 26 bases. The germline gives CDR1 WSHSY, CDR2 SAAADI. This CDR3 region has 17 residues. The DNA of the CDR3 is TGCGCCAGCTCCGCCCTACCGGGACCTCGAGCGGGCAATGAGCAGTTCTTC. Protein product: CASSALPGPRAGNEQFF.

This clonotype was counted a few times. The chain employs TRBV5-1 and TRBJ2-5; 7 nucleotides match TRBD1. The germline V gene encodes CDR1 SGHRS and CDR2 YFSETQ. The CDR3 has 14 residues. The V segment lost 4 bases and the J segment 5 bases; nucleotides outside the gene matches: 8. The CDR3 coding sequence is TGCGCCAGCAGCCGAACGACAGGGCAGGAGACCCAGTACTTC. The encoded protein is CASSRTTGQETQYF. The entire variable domain, with the rest obtained from reference TRBV5-1 and TRBJ2-5, is as follows: KAGVTQTPRYLIKTRGQQVTLSCSPISGHRSVSWYQQTPGQGLQFLFEYFSETQRNKGNFPGRFSGRQFSNSRSEMNVSTLELGDSALYLCASSRTTGQETQYFGPGTRLLVL.

A few counts support this clonotype. V is TRBV6-2 or TRBV6-3 and J is TRBJ2-1, with 9 bases aligning to TRBD1. The length of the CDR3 is 14 residues. Looked up from germline, CDR1 is MNHEY and CDR2 is SVGEGT. The J segment lost 2 bases and the V segment lost 6 bases, leaving 2 bases of the junction unmatched. The CDR3 is CASRDRGTYNEQFF. The DNA for the CDR3 is TGTGCCAGCAGGGACAGGGGCACCTACAATGAGCAGTTCTTC.

This clonotype has only a few counts. CDR3: CASSFPGWATGELFF. The CDR3 DNA is TGTGCCAGCAGCTTCCCAGGGTGGGCGACCGGGGAGCTGTTTTTT. The chain joins TRBV11-2 to TRBJ2-2, with D perhaps matching TRBD1 (5 bases). Germline values: CDR1 SGHAT, CDR2 FQNNGV. V lost 3 bases, J lost 5 bases, and 13 bases lay in between. This CDR3 is 15 amino acids long.

The chain recombines TRBV28 with TRBJ1-2; D uncertain. The CDR3 totals 13 residues. The V end was cut by 7 bases, the J end by 4 bases, with 13 bases between. Germline values: CDR1 MDHEN, CDR2 SYDVKM. CDR3 sequence (DNA): TGTGCCAGCACTGAGGAACACCGCTATGGCTACACCTTC. Amino acids: CASTEEHRYGYTF.